This TCR beta chain was identified during a study of blood T cell repertoires in COVID-19. Method: immunoSEQ multiplex PCR; TCRdb's copy keeps in-frame clones and lacks some. The sample consists of fewer than 400,000 clones, about nine tenths of them appearing once. Germline CDR1 is MNHEY and CDR2 is SMNVEV (reference sequence). Trimming removed 6 bases from V and 6 bases from J; junction bases left unmatched: 2. CDR3 length: 12 amino acids. V usage is TRBV27 and J usage is TRBJ1-2; TRBD1 aligns across 9 bases. What was sequenced was peripheral blood. The sequence derives from a woman aged 25 to 45 with COVID-19, enrolled during active disease. CDR3 DNA: TGTGCCAGCAGGGACAGGGGAGATGGCTACACCTTC. It encodes CASRDRGDGYTF.